This T cell receptor beta chain was recovered during a study of blood T cell repertoires in COVID-19 (dated by TCRdb to the early 2020s). A note on the overall study: Samples from collaborators originated in the United States, Italy and Spain and spanned both the acute and convalescent phases of COVID-19. The material from the prospective study consisted of cDNA or gDNA derived from T cells, B-cell-depleted T cells, or PBMCs. Subjects who had been exposed to COVID-19, were actively infected with it, or had recovered from it provided the deeply sampled blood TCRbeta repertoires that made up the dataset. The repertoires were released in a freely available public database intended as a resource for research on the immune response to SARS-CoV-2. The samples were drawn from the first 160 participants of the ongoing ImmuneRACE study and from 1,200 or so subjects provided by 6 global collaborators. Nearly every sample came with metadata listing a de-identified subject ID, COVID-19 status, age in years and sex. HLA class I and class II types, where available, came from metadata supplied by the sample provider rather than from assay-based typing. The paper's findings and limits, for the study overall: Clinical and demographic metadata were provided uncurated, with the amount varying by source and participant.

CDR1 SGHAT and CDR2 FQNNGV are derived from the germline V gene. The CDR3, from cysteine to phenylalanine, totals 11 residues. This entry keeps only the CDR3 DNA: 33 bases, framed from base 1. Cut back by 5 bases and 9 bases, the V and J ends lie 10 bases apart. The collaborating institutions used their own protocols to collect whole blood in K2EDTA tubes. For TCRbeta analysis, collaborator samples were shipped as frozen whole blood, as isolated PBMCs, or as DNA extracted from either sample type. As regards this clone: Which antigen it targets is not known. No much larger clone exists at a distance of one base, and base qualities are not known.

TCRbeta CDR3 regions were amplified from genomic DNA by means of the immunoSEQ Assay, a bias-controlled multiplex PCR. The paper's processing steps were these. The number of nucleated cells in each sample was estimated by amplification of reference gene primers within the assay. To quantify the absolute abundance of each unique TCRbeta CDR3 rearrangement, sequence reads were collapsed and filtered. For each sample, productive Simpson clonality was calculated by taking the square root of Simpson's diversity index across productive rearrangements. TCRdb holds this immuneACCESS table with in-frame rearrangements only. Some clones are missing; in checked studies, unresolved V genes explain under half, and the rest has no known cause. V and J calls and clone size are as listed in that table; D and trimming were resolved from the DNA. The sample table lists around 150,000 clones, about 85% of them with a count of one. About 3% of the sample rests with the top ten.

This receptor was identified in a human donor with acute or convalescent COVID-19. The donor label of this sample is uncertain. Source material: peripheral blood. The sequence is built from TRBV11-2 and TRBJ1-1; D gene: possibly TRBD1, on 5 matching bases. In nucleotides, the sequence is TGTGCCAGCAGCGCGGGACGGAAAGCTTTCTTT. It is translated as CASSAGRKAFF. Full variable domain (CDR3 extended with the reference TRBV11-2 and TRBJ1-1 proteins): EAGVAQSPRYKIIEKRQSVAFWCNPISGHATLYWYQQILGQGPKLLIQFQNNGVVDDSQLPKDRFSAERLKGVDSTLKIQPAKLEDSAVYLCASSAGRKAFFGQGTRLTVV.